This T cell receptor beta chain was identified in a study of blood T cell repertoires in COVID-19. Turning to the study itself: Researchers got acute and convalescent COVID-19 samples from the United States, Italy and Spain.

The study drew participants aged about 18 to 89 years from about two dozen US areas. V lost 0 bases to trimming and J lost 0 bases, with 9 bases between them. This CDR3 is 15 amino acids long. Germline assignment: CDR1 LGHNA and CDR2 YNFKEQ. The table came from immunoSEQ multiplex PCR; TCRdb's copy has only in-frame clones and leaves some out. The sample consists of roughly 300,000 clones, around 86% of them appearing once. This clonotype was obtained from a man under 40 who had recovered from COVID-19. Sequenced sample: PBMCs or T cells enriched from blood (not recorded which). This rearrangement joins TRBV4-2 to TRBJ2-7; unclear D gene. CDR3 region: CASSQEAYSSYEQYF. In DNA, the CDR3 is TGTGCCAGCAGCCAAGAAGCGTATAGCTCCTACGAGCAGTACTTC.